The next 3 T cell receptor beta chains were all read from a single sample in a study of regulatory T cells in long-lasting Graves disease. The time point denotes: newly diagnosed GD, antithyroid drugs for less than 3 months. Researchers made the TCR library from RNA that was extracted from PBMCs. Relying on iRepertoire HTBI primers and Arm-PCR of CDR3 regions, the team built TCR beta libraries. MiXCR, applied by TCRdb to the multiplex PCR reads, yields one record per CDR3 protein. The sample carries more than 300,000 distinct CDR3 sequences, around a sixth recorded once. Sequences were derived from peripheral blood mononuclear cells (PBMCs), sampled at new diagnosis, from a patient treated with antithyroid drugs. These receptors all come from a female donor with Graves disease.

This clonotype occurred many times. The chain has TRBV12-3 or TRBV12-4 and TRBJ1-1, with a possible D match to TRBD1 (5 bases). Trimming took off 6 bases at V and 7 bases at J, with 12 bases between the two ends. The length of the CDR3 is 12 residues. CDR3 DNA: TGTGCCAGCAGACTAGCGGGGGGTGAAGCTTTCTTT. The encoded protein is CASRLAGGEAFF.

This clonotype was recorded at least ten times. The CDR3 protein is CASRGRDRRNEKLFF. The DNA for the CDR3 is TGTGCCAGCAGGGGTAGGGACAGGCGAAATGAAAAACTGTTTTTT. The chain has TRBV2 and TRBJ1-4; 8 bases line up with TRBD1. Trimming took 6 bases from V and 5 from J; bases not matched to a gene: 8. The CDR3 runs 15 residues. From germline, CDR1 is SNHLY and CDR2 FYNNEI.

Many counts were recorded for this clonotype. CDR3 loop: CAITASGSSYEQYF. In nucleotides, the CDR3 is TGTGCCATCACTGCTAGCGGGAGCTCCTACGAGCAGTACTTC. The V call is TRBV10-3, the J call TRBJ2-7, with 10 bases identical to TRBD2. Germline values: CDR1 ENHRY, CDR2 SYGVKD. Trimming removed 7 bases from V and 0 bases from J; junction bases left unmatched: 3. CDR3 size: 14 residues.